Listed below are T cell receptor beta chains from one sample, sequenced in a study of shared clonotypes between healthy human individuals. Sequenced by immunoSEQ multiplex PCR; TCRdb stores in-frame clones only, minus some. The table has just over 2,000,000 clones, less than 95% seen once. Source material: naive CD8+ T cells sorted from blood. These receptors were collected from a man aged 18 to 30 in good health. CDR3s include the opening cysteine and the closing phenylalanine or tryptophan. A D gene is named only where the DNA matches it firmly. Clone size is shown for a subset of rows, as once, few, many or a class of expanded clone.

TRBV9 - - 13 CASSVDVRESAFF
TRBV10-3 - - 13 CAIRTGDNEKLFF
TRBV2 - - 14 CASKEGRSTDTQYF
TRBV13 - TRBD1 14 CASSFDRGRYEQYF
TRBV4-1 - TRBD2 15 CASSQDWAAGYEQYF
TRBV7-2 - - 13 CASSLDGGTEAFF
TRBV5-4 - - 14 CASSSSGTRNEQYF
TRBV30 - - 14 CAWTPGYIGNTIYF
TRBV6-1 - - 15 CASSETERFQETQYF
TRBV11-2 - - 15 CASSRTAGGQETQYF
TRBV6-1 - - 14 CASSDGWGEETQYF
TRBV28 - TRBD2 16 CASSSRTSGAYNEQFF
TRBV7-2 - TRBD1 15 CASSLLRTGNTEAFF
TRBV29-1 - - 13 CSVEASLTGELFF
TRBV4-1 - - 14 CASSQLANSYEQYF
TRBV6-5 - - 13 CASSYTLGDTQYF
TRBV25-1 - - 13 CASTGGEGSEQYF
TRBV4-1 - - 17 CASSQDQVAGADYGYTF
TRBV19 - - 13 CASSISPGSEQYF
TRBV10-3 - TRBD1 15 CAISESDRLTYEQYF
TRBV5-6 - - 12 CASRTGNAEAFF
TRBV4-1 - TRBD1 17 CASSQEWTGSGLYEQYF
TRBV29-1 - - 15 CSVITGQLNTGELFF
TRBV27 once - 13 CASSLLNNYEQYF
TRBV7-8 - - 15 CASSYRDPSYNEQFF
TRBV4-1 - - 14 CASKAAGITDTQYF
TRBV9 - - 16 CASSVAPQPLLGEQYF
TRBV2 - - 12 CASSPGGQPQHF
TRBV4-1 - TRBD1 15 CASSQVQGAGEKLFF
TRBV10-2 - - 15 CASSEGAGAAYGYTF
TRBV30 - - 14 CAWSYGANTGELFF
TRBV2 - TRBD1 15 CASNGGQDRLDTQYF
TRBV4-1 - TRBD1 14 CASSQVAGGTEAFF
TRBV9 - - 15 CASSVEDSPGDTQYF
TRBV7-9 - TRBD1 15 CASSPRETGGMGAFF